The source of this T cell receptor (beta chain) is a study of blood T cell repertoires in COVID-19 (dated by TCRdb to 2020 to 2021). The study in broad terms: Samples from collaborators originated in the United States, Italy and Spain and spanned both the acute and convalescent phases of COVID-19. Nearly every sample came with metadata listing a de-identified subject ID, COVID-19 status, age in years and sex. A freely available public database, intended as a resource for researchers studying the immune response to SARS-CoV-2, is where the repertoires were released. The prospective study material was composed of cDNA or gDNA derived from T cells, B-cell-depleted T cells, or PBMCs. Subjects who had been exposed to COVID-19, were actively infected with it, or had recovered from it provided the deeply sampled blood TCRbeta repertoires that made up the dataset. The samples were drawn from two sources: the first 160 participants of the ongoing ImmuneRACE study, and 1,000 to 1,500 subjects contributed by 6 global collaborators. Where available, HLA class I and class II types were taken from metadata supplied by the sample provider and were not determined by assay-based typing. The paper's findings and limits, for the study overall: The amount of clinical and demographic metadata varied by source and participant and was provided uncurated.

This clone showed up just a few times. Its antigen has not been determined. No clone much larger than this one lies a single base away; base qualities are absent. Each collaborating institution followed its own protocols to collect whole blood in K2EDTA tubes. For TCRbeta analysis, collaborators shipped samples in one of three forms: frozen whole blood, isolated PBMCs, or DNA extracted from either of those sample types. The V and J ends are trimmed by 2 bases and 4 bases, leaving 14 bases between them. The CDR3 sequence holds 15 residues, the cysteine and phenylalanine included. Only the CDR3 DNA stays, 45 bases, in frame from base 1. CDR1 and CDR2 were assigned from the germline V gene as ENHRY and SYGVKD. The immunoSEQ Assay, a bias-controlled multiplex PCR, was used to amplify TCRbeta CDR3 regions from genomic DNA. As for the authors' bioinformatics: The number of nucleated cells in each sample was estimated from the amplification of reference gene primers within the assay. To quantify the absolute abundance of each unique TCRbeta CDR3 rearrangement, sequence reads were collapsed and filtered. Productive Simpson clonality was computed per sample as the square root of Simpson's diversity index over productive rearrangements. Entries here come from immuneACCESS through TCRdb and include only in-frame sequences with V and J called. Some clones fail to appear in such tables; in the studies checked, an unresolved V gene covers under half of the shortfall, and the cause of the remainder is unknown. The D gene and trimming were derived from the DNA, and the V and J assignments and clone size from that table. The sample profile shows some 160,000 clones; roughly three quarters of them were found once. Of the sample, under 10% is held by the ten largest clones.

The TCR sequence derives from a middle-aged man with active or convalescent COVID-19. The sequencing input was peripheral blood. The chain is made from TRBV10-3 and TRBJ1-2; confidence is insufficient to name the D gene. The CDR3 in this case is CAISEEAADGYGYTF. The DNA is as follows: TGTGCCATCAGTGAGGAGGCCGCCGATGGCTATGGCTACACCTTC.